Each of the 30 T cell receptor beta chains below was sequenced from the same sample in a study of T cell responses to AZD1222 COVID-19 vaccine. Sequencing was performed with immunoSEQ multiplex PCR; in TCRdb, only in-frame clones are kept and a portion is missing. The sample consists of 75,000 to 95,000 clones, more than 70% of them appearing once. The sample here was peripheral blood, taken 28 days after the second dose of the MenACWY control vaccine. These receptors were taken from an adult who received the MenACWY meningococcal vaccine as a control.

This rearrangement joins TRBV2 to TRBJ1-4; TRBD1 is a possible D gene (5 bases). Deletions cut 1 base from V and 8 bases from J, with 11 bases between. There are 14 residues in the CDR3. From germline, CDR1 is SNHLY and CDR2 FYNNEI. As DNA, the CDR3 is TGTGCCAGCAGTGAAGGTCAGGGATCCGAAAAACTGTTTTTT. This translates into CASSEGQGSEKLFF.

This chain connects TRBV6-5 to TRBJ2-7; D unclear. In germline, CDR1 is MNHEY, CDR2 SVGAGI. V gave up 6 bases and J gave up 2 bases, with 11 bases separating them. The CDR3 length is 13 residues. This CDR3 is CASRETQAYEQYF. Here the CDR3 DNA reads TGTGCCAGCAGAGAGACCCAGGCCTACGAGCAGTACTTC.

The rearrangement uses TRBV12-5 and TRBJ1-6; 8 nucleotides agree with TRBD1. The CDR3 runs to 15 residues. After removal of 3 bases from V and 9 bases from J, the junction contained 7 bases not matched to a gene. Germline V gene lookup returns CDR1 LGHNT and CDR2 FRNRAP. The CDR3 DNA reads as TGTGCTAGTGGTTTCGCCGGGACAGGAACTTCACCCCTCCACTTT. This codes for CASGFAGTGTSPLHF.

The chain links TRBV5-4 to TRBJ1-2; maybe TRBD1 (5 bases). The germline V gene has CDR1 SGHNT and CDR2 YYREEE (reference sequence). This CDR3 region has 16 residues. Trimming removed 4 bases from V and 8 bases from J, with 24 bases in between. The CDR3 bases are TGTGCCAGCAGCACAGGATTGAACCCAACCAACGGGGGCTACACCTTC. Encoded protein: CASSTGLNPTNGGYTF.

The chain is built from TRBV11-2 and TRBJ2-5; D ambiguous. CDR1 is SGHAT, CDR2 FQNNGV, per germline. Deletions cut 6 bases from V and 5 bases from J, with 10 bases between. This CDR3 is 12 amino acids long. As DNA, the CDR3 is TGTGCCAGCAGACACTTTGGGGAGACCCAGTACTTC. It is translated as CASRHFGETQYF.

This rearrangement joins TRBV4-3 to TRBJ1-1, with D possibly TRBD1 on 5 matching bases. This CDR3 is 15 amino acids long. Trimming removed 0 bases at V and 3 bases at J, with 11 bases between. Per germline, CDR1 LGHNA and CDR2 YSLEER. In DNA form, the CDR3 reads TGCGCCAGCAGCCAAGATTCACAGGAGGACACTGAAGCTTTCTTT. Its protein is CASSQDSQEDTEAFF.

The J gene is TRBJ1-3, the V gene TRBV6-5; D remains unclear. V was cut by 2 bases and J by 5 bases, with 10 bases left in between. This CDR3 has 14 residues. Germline V gene lookup returns CDR1 MNHEY and CDR2 SVGAGI. The CDR3 protein is CASSYRSGRNTIYF. For the CDR3, the DNA is TGTGCCAGCAGTTACCGGAGCGGGCGAAACACCATATATTTT.

The chain couples TRBV4-1 to TRBJ1-6; the D is unclear. The germline gives CDR1 MGHRA, CDR2 YSYEKL. The CDR3 loop spans 14 amino acids. The V gene lost 1 base and the J gene lost 10 bases, with 11 bases spanning the gap. CDR3 protein: CASSQVVSNSPLHF. The CDR3 nucleotides are TGCGCCAGCAGCCAAGTCGTCTCCAACTCACCCCTCCACTTT.

The chain links TRBV19 to TRBJ1-6; TRBD1 matches at 7 bases. The CDR3 covers 15 residues. The ends lost 8 bases at V and 0 bases at J; junction bases unmatched: 4. Per germline, CDR1 LNHDA and CDR2 SQIVND (reference sequence). The CDR3 loop reads CASQQGSSYNSPLHF. In nucleotides, the CDR3 is TGTGCCAGTCAACAGGGGAGCTCCTATAATTCACCCCTCCACTTT.

This clone was seen only once. For the CDR3, the DNA is TGTGCTAGTGGACCTCTTGACAGGGGCCAGGGGGAGCAGTACTTC. Translating it yields CASGPLDRGQGEQYF. This sequence joins TRBV12-5 and TRBJ2-7; 8 bases are shared with TRBD1. This CDR3 is 15 amino acids long. The junction had 14 bases not matched to a gene; V was cut back by 6 bases and J by 7 bases. CDR1 LGHNT and CDR2 FRNRAP come from the germline V gene.

The chain is built from TRBV7-2 and TRBJ2-1, with D uncertain. The V and J ends lost 1 base and 12 bases respectively, with 22 bases between them. Germline V gene data show CDR1 as SGHTA and CDR2 as FQGNSA. The CDR3 consists of 16 residues. The CDR3 here is CASSLGLGGGAIAQFF. The CDR3 DNA follows: TGTGCCAGCAGCTTAGGTTTGGGCGGCGGTGCAATCGCGCAGTTCTTC.

This chain links TRBV7-2 with TRBJ2-2, with D perhaps TRBD2 (7 bases). Germline CDR1 SGHTA, CDR2 FQGNSA. The CDR3 covers 15 residues. V lost 2 bases and J 6 bases, leaving 13 bases between the germline ends. Here the CDR3 reads CASSLRGGAPGELFF. CDR3 nucleotide sequence: TGTGCCAGCAGCTTACGAGGGGGGGCCCCCGGGGAGCTGTTTTTT.

Judged by abundance, this clone is medium-sized (0.01 to 0.1%). The chain joins TRBV28 to TRBJ2-5; no clear D gene. This CDR3 is built from 18 residues. The V end was cut by 2 bases, the J end by 2 bases, with 21 bases between. The germline CDR1 and CDR2 sequences are MDHEN and SYDVKM. As DNA, the CDR3 is TGTGCCAGCAGTTTAGGTTTTACTGCCACATACCCACAAGAGACCCAGTACTTC. Residues: CASSLGFTATYPQETQYF.

This chain joins TRBV21-1 and TRBJ2-7; the D segment call TRBD1 is taken from the table without a DNA check. TRBV21-1 is described as a pseudogene. The CDR3 consists of 18 residues. The CDR3 DNA reads TGTGCCAGCAGCAAAAATTCCCTGGACCGGGACAGGGACTACGAGCAGTACTTC. This gives the protein CASSKNSLDRDRDYEQYF.

This clone was picked up one time. The CDR3: CATSDLQGLAETGELFF. The DNA for the CDR3 is TGTGCCACCAGTGATTTGCAAGGGTTAGCAGAGACCGGGGAGCTGTTTTTT. The chain has TRBV24-1 and TRBJ2-2; no firm D call. Between the trimmed V and J ends, which lost 0 bases and 5 bases, there was a span of 15 bases. Germline assignment: CDR1 KGHDR and CDR2 SFDVKD. There are 17 residues in the CDR3.

CDR3 coding DNA: TGTGCCAGTAGTAATCCCTCGGCAGCCGGTAGGCCCCAGCATTTT. Translation gives CASSNPSAAGRPQHF. The chain links TRBV19 to TRBJ1-5, with no clear D. This CDR3 is built from 15 residues. Germline V CDR1 and CDR2: LNHDA, SQIVND (reference sequence). With 4 bases removed from V and 9 bases from J, the gap between germline ends came to 19 bases.

The V call is TRBV5-6, the J call TRBJ1-2; no clear D gene. The germline V gene has CDR1 SGHDT and CDR2 YYEEEE. CDR3 length: 16 amino acids. V was cut by 4 bases and J by 0 bases, with 16 bases left in between. The CDR3 reads CASSPFWQDTNYGYTF. DNA of the CDR3: TGTGCCAGCAGCCCTTTCTGGCAGGATACTAACTATGGCTACACCTTC.

The chain combines TRBV28 with TRBJ1-3; D is possibly TRBD1 (6 bases). The CDR3 spans 16 residues. CDR1 MDHEN and CDR2 SYDVKM come from the germline V gene. The V gene lost 4 bases and the J gene lost 0 bases, with 13 bases spanning the gap. In DNA form, the CDR3 reads TGTGCCAGCAGTTATTTGCAGGGACACTCTGGAAACACCATATATTTT. Translating gives CASSYLQGHSGNTIYF. The entire variable domain, with the rest obtained from reference TRBV28 and TRBJ1-3, is as follows: DVKVTQSSRYLVKRTGEKVFLECVQDMDHENMFWYRQDPGLGLRLIYFSYDVKMKEKGDIPEGYSVSREKKERFSLILESASTNQTSMYLCASSYLQGHSGNTIYFGEGSWLTVV.

The gene calls are TRBV7-3 and TRBJ2-3; 11 bases fit TRBD1. Trimming cost V 2 bases and J 4 bases; bases outside gene matches: 8. Germline V gene sequence: CDR1 SGHTA, CDR2 FQGTGA. The length of the CDR3 is 17 residues. The CDR3 protein is CASSLLGWTGGADTQYF. In nucleotides, the CDR3 is TGTGCCAGCAGCTTATTAGGGTGGACAGGGGGCGCAGATACGCAGTATTTT.

The gene calls are TRBV4-1 and TRBJ2-7; D remains unclear. Germline CDR1 reads MGHRA; CDR2 reads YSYEKL. CDR3 length: 15 residues. Trimming cost V 5 bases and J 0 bases, with 14 bases left between them. CDR3 loop: CASSAQRGPSYEQYF. CDR3 coding DNA: TGCGCCAGCAGCGCACAAAGAGGCCCCTCCTACGAGCAGTACTTC.

CDR3 DNA: TGTGCCAGCAGATGGACGGAAAATCAGCCCCAGCATTTT. It codes for CASRWTENQPQHF. The chain has TRBV21-1 and TRBJ1-5. TRBV21-1 constitutes a pseudogene. The CDR3 loop spans 13 amino acids.

V and J are TRBV5-8 and TRBJ2-4, with 8 nucleotides matching TRBD1. V was pared by 4 bases and J by 2 bases, with 5 bases of the junction left unmatched. Per germline, CDR1 SGHTS and CDR2 YDEGEE. The length of the CDR3 is 15 residues. The CDR3 DNA reads TGTGCCAGCAGCAACAGACAGGGGACCAAAAACATTCAGTACTTC. It translates to CASSNRQGTKNIQYF.

The chain couples TRBV6-2 or TRBV6-3 to TRBJ2-3; D unclear. The CDR3 is made up of 15 amino acids. Per germline, CDR1 MNHEY and CDR2 SVGEGT. Deletions cut 2 bases from V and 2 bases from J, with 11 bases between. As DNA, the CDR3 is TGTGCCAGCAGTTACCAAGGGCAGTACACAGATACGCAGTATTTT. It yields the protein CASSYQGQYTDTQYF.

The gene calls are TRBV2 and TRBJ2-7; D uncertain. Germline CDR1 and CDR2: SNHLY and FYNNEI. V was trimmed by 2 bases and J by 6 bases, leaving 14 bases between them. The CDR3 is 14 amino acids. The CDR3 region is CASSEREEAAEQYF. The DNA of the CDR3 is TGTGCCAGCAGTGAACGAGAAGAGGCGGCCGAGCAGTACTTC.

This sequence joins TRBV6-1 and TRBJ1-5; possibly TRBD1 for D (6 bases). Germline values: CDR1 MNHNS, CDR2 SASEGT. The length of the CDR3 is 15 residues. The ends were cut back, 2 bases at V and 5 bases at J, with 13 bases in the middle. CDR3 sequence: CASSESSWGHQPQHF. CDR3 in DNA: TGTGCCAGCAGTGAATCGTCGTGGGGGCATCAGCCCCAGCATTTT.

V usage is TRBV10-3 and J usage is TRBJ1-3; a possible D gene is TRBD1 (6 bases). With 2 bases removed from V and 6 bases from J, the gap between germline ends came to 11 bases. This CDR3 contains 14 residues. Germline-derived CDR1 and CDR2 are ENHRY and SYGVKD. Written as DNA, the CDR3 is TGTGCCATCAGTGAGGGACAGCCTACAAACACCATATATTTT. As protein: CAISEGQPTNTIYF.

J is TRBJ1-1 and V is TRBV3-1 (or the pseudogene TRBV3-2), with unresolved D. CDR1 is LGHDT and CDR2 is YNNKEL in the germline V gene (reference sequence). V lost 1 base and J lost 7, with 7 bases in between. The CDR3 is 12 residues long. CDR3 sequence reads: CASSQAGVEAFF. Here the CDR3 DNA reads TGTGCCAGCAGCCAAGCTGGCGTTGAAGCTTTCTTT.

This clone was seen just once. The chain couples TRBV30 to TRBJ2-7; the match to TRBD1 covers 9 bases. CDR1 and CDR2 (germline): GTSNPN, SVGIG (reference sequence). There are 14 residues in the CDR3. Trimming at V came to 5 bases and at J to 1 base, leaving 6 bases not matched to a gene. As DNA, the CDR3 is TGTGCCTGGGGGGGACAGGGAGGGTCCTACGAGCAGTACTTC. Encoded protein: CAWGGQGGSYEQYF.

The chain couples TRBV7-2 to TRBJ1-2, with D unclear. Trimming removed 5 bases from V and 1 base from J, with 11 bases in between. CDR3 size: 14 residues. CDR1 and CDR2 (germline): SGHTA, FQGNSA. DNA of the CDR3: TGTGCCAGCAGCCGCAAAGGAAGTAACTATGGCTACACCTTC. Translating gives CASSRKGSNYGYTF.

This clone was counted a single time. This rearrangement joins TRBV14 to TRBJ1-6, with no clear D. This CDR3 region has 15 residues. In germline, CDR1 is SGHDN, CDR2 FVKESK. V lost 1 base and J 5 bases, leaving 9 bases between the germline ends. Here the CDR3 DNA reads TGTGCCAGCAGCCAAGGGGCCAGGAATAATTCACCCCTCCACTTT. It is translated as CASSQGARNNSPLHF.